This is a list of T cell receptor beta chains from one sample in a study of T cell responses to AZD1222 COVID-19 vaccine. Produced via immunoSEQ multiplex PCR; TCRdb's table is partial and in-frame only. The table has 120,000 or so clones, roughly 90% seen once. This specimen consisted of peripheral blood, obtained on day 0 of AZD1222 vaccination. These receptors came from an adult in good health. The CDR3 runs from the conserved cysteine through the conserved F or W. A D gene is named only where the DNA matches it firmly. Clone size is shown for a subset of rows, as once, few, many or a class of expanded clone.

TRBD1 | TRBJ2-7 | . | TRBV28 | CAARSPDRAGNEQYF | TGTGCCGCCCGCTCACCAGACAGGGCAGGGAACGAGCAGTACTTC
. | TRBJ1-1 | . | TRBV7-8 | CASSTNTEAFF | TGTGCCAGCAGCACGAACACTGAAGCTTTCTTT
. | TRBJ2-2 | few | TRBV5-4 | CASSLDGAGELFF | TGTGCCAGCAGCTTGGATGGGGCCGGGGAGCTGTTTTTT
TRBD1 | TRBJ1-5 | . | TRBV28 | CASSPIGGQGSNQPQHF | TGTGCCAGCAGTCCAATCGGCGGACAGGGCAGCAATCAGCCCCAGCATTTT
. | TRBJ1-1 | . | TRBV5-1 | CASSLSQMNTEAFF | TGCGCCAGCAGCTTGTCCCAAATGAACACTGAAGCTTTCTTT
. | TRBJ2-2 | . | TRBV2 | CASSIRRDTLPNTGELFF | TGTGCCAGCAGTATTCGAAGGGACACCTTACCGAACACCGGGGAGCTGTTTTTT
. | TRBJ2-1 | . | TRBV12-5 | CASGLGTTNEQFF | TGTGCTAGTGGTTTGGGGACGACCAATGAGCAGTTCTTC
. | TRBJ1-6 | . | TRBV28 | CASTPTDRNSPLHF | TGTGCCAGCACCCCAACGGATCGGAATTCACCCCTCCACTTT
TRBD1 | TRBJ1-4 | . | TRBV19 | CASSTTGARAEKLFF | TGTGCCAGTAGTACCACAGGGGCGCGGGCTGAAAAACTGTTTTTT
. | TRBJ1-2 | . | TRBV24-1 | CATSDLRRHYGYTF | TGTGCCACCAGTGATTTGCGACGGCACTATGGCTACACCTTC
TRBD1 | TRBJ1-5 | . | TRBV2 | CASSGQGISQPQHF | TGTGCCAGCTCGGGACAGGGCATCTCTCAGCCCCAGCATTTT
. | TRBJ1-2 | . | TRBV27 | CASSPWSQPTFYGYTF | TGTGCCAGCAGTCCGTGGTCCCAACCTACCTTCTATGGCTACACCTTC
. | TRBJ2-1 | once | TRBV6-4 | CASREGGGSSFGEQFF | TGTGCCAGCCGTGAAGGGGGGGGGAGTAGCTTCGGTGAGCAGTTCTTC
. | TRBJ2-1 | . | TRBV12-3/TRBV12-4 | CASSLGLFNEQFF | TGTGCCAGCAGTTTGGGACTTTTCAATGAGCAGTTCTTC
. | TRBJ1-1 | . | TRBV28 | CASSLLPNTEAFF | TGTGCCAGCAGTTTACTCCCCAACACTGAAGCTTTCTTT
TRBD1 | TRBJ1-3 | once | TRBV2 | CASKGQSISGNTIYF | TGTGCCAGCAAGGGACAGTCAATCTCAGGAAACACCATATATTTT
TRBD2 | TRBJ2-5 | . | TRBV19 | CASSGIGRREETQYF | TGTGCCAGTAGTGGGATCGGGAGGAGGGAAGAGACCCAGTACTTC
TRBD1 | TRBJ1-1 | . | TRBV3-1/TRBV3-2 | CASSQGWTGNEAFF | TGTGCCAGCAGCCAGGGGTGGACAGGGAATGAAGCTTTCTTT
TRBD2 | TRBJ2-1 | few | TRBV19 | CASSTSGISNEQFF | TGTGCCAGTAGTACTAGCGGGATAAGCAATGAGCAGTTCTTC
. | TRBJ1-6 | many | TRBV2 | CASDGGESPLHF | TGTGCCAGTGATGGGGGGGAATCACCCCTCCACTTT
TRBD1 | TRBJ1-4 | . | TRBV11-2 | CASSSGTGRNEKLFF | TGTGCCAGCAGCTCGGGGACAGGGAGGAATGAAAAACTGTTTTTT
. | TRBJ2-6 | . | TRBV6-1 | CASSEGDGSGANVLTF | TGTGCCAGCAGTGAAGGGGACGGGTCTGGGGCCAACGTCCTGACTTTC
. | TRBJ1-1 | . | TRBV5-1 | CASSSRGQNTEAFF | TGCGCCAGCAGCTCCAGGGGCCAGAACACTGAAGCTTTCTTT
. | TRBJ1-2 | . | TRBV28 | CASSVRNYGYTF | TGTGCCAGCAGTGTCAGGAACTATGGCTACACCTTC
TRBD2 | TRBJ2-7 | . | TRBV10-3 | CAIGPTSGRRDEQYF | TGTGCCATCGGGCCTACTAGCGGGAGGCGGGACGAGCAGTACTTC
. | TRBJ2-6 | . | TRBV7-8 | CASSLGRSGANVLTF | TGTGCCAGCAGCTTAGGTCGGTCTGGGGCCAACGTCCTGACTTTC
. | TRBJ2-7 | . | TRBV5-6 | CASSLSFLSEQYF | TGTGCCAGCAGCTTGTCTTTCCTTTCCGAGCAGTACTTC
. | TRBJ1-5 | . | TRBV19 | CASSMGTGSNQPQHF | TGTGCCAGTAGTATGGGAACAGGGAGCAATCAGCCCCAGCATTTT
. | TRBJ2-7 | . | TRBV2 | CASSEIRWQPEQYF | TGTGCCAGCAGTGAAATTCGATGGCAGCCCGAGCAGTACTTC
. | TRBJ2-3 | . | TRBV18 | CASSPAAGTDTQYF | TGTGCCAGCTCACCAGCGGCGGGGACAGATACGCAGTATTTT
. | TRBJ1-6 | few | TRBV5-1 | CASSFPGANSPLHF | TGCGCCAGCAGCTTCCCAGGGGCAAATTCACCCCTCCACTTT
. | TRBJ2-2 | . | TRBV7-8 | CASSRETGELFF | TGTGCCAGCAGCAGAGAGACCGGGGAGCTGTTTTTT
TRBD1 | TRBJ2-7 | . | TRBV15 | CATTFWTGSNEQYF | TGTGCCACCACGTTCTGGACAGGGTCCAACGAGCAGTACTTC
. | TRBJ1-6 | . | TRBV21-1 | CASSKTGQINSPLHF | TGTGCCAGCAGCAAAACCGGACAGATTAATTCACCCCTCCACTTT
. | TRBJ1-1 | . | TRBV9 | CASSVGRNTEAFF | TGTGCCAGCAGCGTAGGGCGCAACACTGAAGCTTTCTTT
. | TRBJ1-5 | . | TRBV2 | CASSEWVWGNQPQHF | TGTGCCAGCAGTGAATGGGTATGGGGTAATCAGCCCCAGCATTTT
. | TRBJ2-1 | . | TRBV5-4 | CASSLREKYNEQFF | TGTGCCAGCAGCTTGCGGGAGAAGTACAATGAGCAGTTCTTC
TRBD2 | TRBJ2-1 | . | TRBV27 | CASSRTSGSSYNEQFF | TGTGCCAGCAGCAGGACTAGCGGGAGCTCCTACAATGAGCAGTTCTTC
. | TRBJ2-1 | . | TRBV7-8 | CASSLGGEGNEQFF | TGTGCCAGCAGCTTAGGGGGTGAAGGGAATGAGCAGTTCTTC
TRBD2 | TRBJ2-3 | . | TRBV4-2 | CASSQGLAGRDTQYF | TGTGCCAGCAGCCAAGGACTAGCGGGACGAGATACGCAGTATTTT
TRBD2 | TRBJ2-1 | . | TRBV19 | CASRRTSGRSYNEQFF | TGTGCCAGTAGGCGGACTAGCGGGAGGTCTTACAATGAGCAGTTCTTC
. | TRBJ1-1 | once | TRBV10-3 | CAILRGTEAFF | TGTGCCATCCTCAGGGGCACTGAAGCTTTCTTT
. | TRBJ1-5 | . | TRBV28 | CASSLFASSNQPQHF | TGTGCCAGCAGTTTATTTGCTTCCAGCAATCAGCCCCAGCATTTT
. | TRBJ2-7 | once | TRBV28 | CASNGQGASYEQYF | TGTGCCAGCAATGGTCAGGGCGCCTCCTACGAGCAGTACTTC
. | TRBJ1-3 | . | TRBV7-6 | CASSQRASSPGTIYF | TGTGCCAGCAGCCAAAGGGCTTCCAGTCCAGGCACCATATATTTT
. | TRBJ2-1 | . | TRBV7-9 | CASSLGFSTEQFF | TGTGCCAGCAGCTTAGGGTTTTCGACTGAGCAGTTCTTC
. | TRBJ2-3 | . | TRBV4-2 | CASGPLGSDTQYF | TGTGCCAGCGGGCCTCTTGGTTCGGATACGCAGTATTTT
. | TRBJ1-2 | . | TRBV7-9 | CASSLGGSSYGYTF | TGTGCCAGCAGCTTAGGGGGTTCGAGCTATGGCTACACCTTC
TRBD2 | TRBJ2-3 | . | TRBV24-1 | CATSPTGLAGDTQYF | TGTGCCACCAGCCCGACGGGACTAGCGGGAGATACGCAGTATTTT
. | TRBJ1-1 | . | TRBV6-5 | CASSRPGGASEAFF | TGTGCCAGCAGCCGCCCTGGCGGGGCGAGTGAAGCTTTCTTT
TRBD1 | TRBJ2-2 | . | TRBV7-8 | CASSLARQGIGELFF | TGTGCCAGCAGCTTAGCCCGACAGGGTATAGGGGAGCTGTTTTTT
. | TRBJ2-5 | once | TRBV28 | CASSSAGPQTETQYF | TGTGCCAGCAGCTCCGCGGGGCCCCAAACGGAGACCCAGTACTTC
TRBD2 | TRBJ2-3 | . | TRBV4-1 | CASSQGPSGSPDTQYF | TGCGCCAGCAGCCAAGGGCCTAGCGGGAGTCCAGATACGCAGTATTTT
. | TRBJ1-1 | once | TRBV19 | CASSIDQAGVNTEAFF | TGTGCCAGTAGTATAGATCAAGCAGGGGTGAACACTGAAGCTTTCTTT